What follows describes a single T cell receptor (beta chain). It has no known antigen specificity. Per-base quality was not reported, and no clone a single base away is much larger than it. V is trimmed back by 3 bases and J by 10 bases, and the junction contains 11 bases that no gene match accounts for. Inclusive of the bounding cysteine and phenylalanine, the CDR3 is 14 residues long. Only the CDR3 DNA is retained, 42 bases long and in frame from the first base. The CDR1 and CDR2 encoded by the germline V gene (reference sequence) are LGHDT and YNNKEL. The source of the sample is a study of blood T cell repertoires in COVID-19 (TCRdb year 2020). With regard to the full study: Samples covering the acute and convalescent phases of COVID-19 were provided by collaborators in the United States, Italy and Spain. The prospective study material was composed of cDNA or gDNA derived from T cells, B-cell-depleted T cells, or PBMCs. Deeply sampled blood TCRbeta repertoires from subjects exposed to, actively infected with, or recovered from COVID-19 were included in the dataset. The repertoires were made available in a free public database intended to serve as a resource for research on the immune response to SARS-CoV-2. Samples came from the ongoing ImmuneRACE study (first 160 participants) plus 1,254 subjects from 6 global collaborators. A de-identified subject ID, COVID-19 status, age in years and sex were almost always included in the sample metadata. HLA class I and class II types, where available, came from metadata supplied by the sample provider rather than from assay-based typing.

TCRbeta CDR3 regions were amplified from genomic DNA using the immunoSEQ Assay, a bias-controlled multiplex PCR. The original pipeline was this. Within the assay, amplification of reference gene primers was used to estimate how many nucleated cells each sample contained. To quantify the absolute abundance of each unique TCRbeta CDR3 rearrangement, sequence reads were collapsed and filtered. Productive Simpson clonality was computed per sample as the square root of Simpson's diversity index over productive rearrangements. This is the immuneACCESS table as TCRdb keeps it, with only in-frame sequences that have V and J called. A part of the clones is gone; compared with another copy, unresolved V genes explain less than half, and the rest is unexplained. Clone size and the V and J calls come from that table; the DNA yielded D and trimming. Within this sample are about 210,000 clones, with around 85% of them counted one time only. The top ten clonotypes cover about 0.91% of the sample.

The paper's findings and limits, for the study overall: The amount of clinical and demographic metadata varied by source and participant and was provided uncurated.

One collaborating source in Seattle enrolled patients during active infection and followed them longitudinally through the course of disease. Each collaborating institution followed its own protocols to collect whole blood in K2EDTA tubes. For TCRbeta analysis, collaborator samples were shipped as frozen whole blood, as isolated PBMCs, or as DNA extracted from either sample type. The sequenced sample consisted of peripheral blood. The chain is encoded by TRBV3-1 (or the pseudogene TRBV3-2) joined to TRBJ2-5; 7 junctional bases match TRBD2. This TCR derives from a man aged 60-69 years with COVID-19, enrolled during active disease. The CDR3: CASSQKAASGGQYF. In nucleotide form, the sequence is TGTGCCAGCAGCCAGAAAGCGGCTTCGGGGGGCCAGTACTTC.